Below, 12 T cell receptor beta chains from the same sample are listed, as sequenced in a study of long-term antiretroviral therapy in people with HIV. Runs used v3.0 of the immunoSEQ assay and were done at survey level. Profiled with immunoSEQ multiplex PCR; TCRdb holds only in-frame clones, not every one. The table includes 11,000 or so clones, around 77% detected once. The sequences come from unsorted PBMCs, collected 0.8 years before starting antiretroviral therapy. The origin of the receptors is a woman in her thirties or forties with HIV.

The V gene is TRBV6-6, the J gene TRBJ1-2; D is perhaps TRBD1 (6 bases). The CDR3 covers 15 residues. The germline CDR1 and CDR2 sequences are MNHNY and SVGAGI (reference sequence). The ends were cut back, 2 bases at V and 2 bases at J, with 12 bases in the middle. In DNA form, the CDR3 reads TGTGCCAGCAGTTACAATCCAGGGGCGAACTATGGCTACACCTTC. Translated, it gives CASSYNPGANYGYTF.

This clone has only a few counts. This rearrangement joins TRBV6-1 to TRBJ2-3; maybe TRBD2 (5 bases). Germline V gene lookup returns CDR1 MNHNS and CDR2 SASEGT. Trimming removed 3 bases at V and 4 bases at J, with 14 bases between. The CDR3 consists of 15 residues. The CDR3 reads CASSDPGSVSDTQYF. CDR3 DNA: TGTGCCAGCAGTGACCCGGGGAGCGTCTCAGATACGCAGTATTTT.

The table lists this clone with a count of one. This chain connects TRBV27 to TRBJ2-7; the D gene is possibly TRBD2 (5 bases). V shed 3 bases and J shed 6 bases, with 12 bases lying between them. CDR1 MNHEY and CDR2 SMNVEV come from the germline V gene (reference sequence). The CDR3 totals 13 residues. CDR3 sequence: CASSFGYRGEQYF. In DNA form, the CDR3 reads TGTGCCAGCAGTTTTGGGTATCGGGGCGAGCAGTACTTC.

The rearrangement joins TRBV2 to TRBJ2-1, with D uncertain. Trimming took 2 bases from V and 4 from J, leaving 12 bases between them. CDR3 length: 15 residues. Germline V CDR1 and CDR2: SNHLY, FYNNEI. CDR3 residues: CASSETLPGYNEQFF. CDR3 sequence (DNA): TGTGCCAGCAGTGAAACCCTACCCGGATACAATGAGCAGTTCTTC. Using reference TRBV2 and TRBJ2-1 for the parts outside the CDR3, the full variable domain is EPEVTQTPSHQVTQMGQEVILRCVPISNHLYFYWYRQILGQKVEFLVSFYNNEISEKSEIFDDQFSVERPDGSNFTLKIRSTKLEDSAMYFCASSETLPGYNEQFFGPGTRLTVL.

The J gene is TRBJ2-5, the V gene TRBV29-1, with D hard to call. Trimming cost V 7 bases and J 4 bases, with 7 bases left between them. This CDR3 spans 10 amino acids. Germline CDR1 reads SQVTM; CDR2 reads ANQGSEA. In DNA, the CDR3 is TGCAGCGCCTCCAGAGAGACCCAGTACTTC. Translating gives CSASRETQYF.

The chain is built from TRBV7-2 and TRBJ2-7, with D maybe TRBD2 (6 bases). Trimming cost V 4 bases and J 6 bases, with 16 bases left between them. The CDR3 extends over 14 amino acids. Germline CDR1 is SGHTA and CDR2 is FQGNSA. The CDR3 reads CASSSPGLGVEQYF. CDR3 DNA sequence: TGTGCCAGCAGCTCGCCGGGACTCGGGGTCGAGCAGTACTTC.

This clone ranks as medium-sized. The rearrangement uses TRBV7-9 and TRBJ1-2; 7 positions match TRBD1. The CDR3 has 13 amino acids. The germline V gene encodes CDR1 SEHNR and CDR2 FQNEAQ (reference sequence). The V and J ends lost 8 bases and 3 bases, in that order; junction bases with no gene match: 6. CDR3 amino acids: CASRDSLDYGYTF. In nucleotides, the CDR3 is TGTGCCAGCCGGGACAGCCTTGACTATGGCTACACCTTC.

The rearrangement joins TRBV11-3 to TRBJ2-1, with 8 positions matching TRBD2. The trim removed 5 bases at V and 11 bases at J, leaving 8 bases unmatched. The CDR3 runs 13 residues. In germline, CDR1 is SGHNT, CDR2 YENEEA. CDR3 in amino acids: CASSPNSGDKQFF. CDR3 DNA sequence: TGTGCCAGCAGCCCTAATAGCGGGGACAAGCAGTTCTTC.

V and J are TRBV7-9 and TRBJ2-3; 13 bases match TRBD2. Germline V CDR1 and CDR2: SEHNR, FQNEAQ (reference sequence). V lost 5 bases, J lost 6 bases, and 8 bases stayed unmatched. The CDR3 contains 16 residues. The CDR3, as DNA: TGTGCCAGCAGCCCCTGGACTAGCGGGAGCGGGGATACGCAGTATTTT. The encoded protein is CASSPWTSGSGDTQYF.

The chain joins TRBV29-1 to TRBJ2-7; TRBD1 matches at 11 bases. The CDR3 has 13 residues. The germline V gene has CDR1 SQVTM and CDR2 ANQGSEA. V lost 3 bases and J lost 3; bases outside the gene matches: 1. The CDR3 loop reads CSVDGTGGYEQYF. CDR3 sequence (DNA): TGCAGCGTTGATGGGACAGGGGGCTACGAGCAGTACTTC.

This rearrangement joins TRBV4-1 to TRBJ1-5; D remains ambiguous. From germline, CDR1 is MGHRA and CDR2 YSYEKL. This CDR3 spans 14 amino acids. The V gene lost 0 bases and the J gene lost 9 bases, with 12 bases spanning the gap. The CDR3 region has the DNA TGCGCCAGCAGCCAAGAACTCGGCTCTAGGCCCCAGCATTTT. Translated, it gives CASSQELGSRPQHF.

V and J are TRBV16 and TRBJ2-3, with a possible D match to TRBD1 (5 bases). The CDR3 extends over 14 amino acids. Germline CDR1 and CDR2: KGHSY and FQNENV. Between the trimmed V and J ends, which lost 0 bases and 2 bases, there was a span of 6 bases. In DNA form, the CDR3 reads TGTGCCAGCAGCCAATCGACAGTCACAGATACGCAGTATTTT. It encodes CASSQSTVTDTQYF.